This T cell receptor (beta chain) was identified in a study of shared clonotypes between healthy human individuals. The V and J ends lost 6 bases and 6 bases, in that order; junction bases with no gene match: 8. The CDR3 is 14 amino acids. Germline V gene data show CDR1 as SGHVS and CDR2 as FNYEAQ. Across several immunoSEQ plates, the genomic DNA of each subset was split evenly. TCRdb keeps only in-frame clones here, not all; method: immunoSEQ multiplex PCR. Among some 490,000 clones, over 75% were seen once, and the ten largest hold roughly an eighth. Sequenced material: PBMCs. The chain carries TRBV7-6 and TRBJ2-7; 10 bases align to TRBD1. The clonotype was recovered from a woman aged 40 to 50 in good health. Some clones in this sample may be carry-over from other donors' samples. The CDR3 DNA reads TGTGCCAGCAGTCTCCTGGGACAGGGGTCCGAGCAGTACTTC. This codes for CASSLLGQGSEQYF.